The present T cell receptor beta chain was sequenced within a study of blood T cell repertoires in COVID-19. Study context: PBMCs, B-cell-depleted T cells, or T cells provided the cDNA or gDNA that made up the material.

This clone was seen just once. J was trimmed by 3 bases and V by 6 bases; bases with no gene match: 4. This CDR3 comprises 15 residues. Germline values: CDR1 SNHLY, CDR2 FYNNEI. In the original processing: Estimation of nucleated cell counts relied on the amplification of reference gene primers. Assay: immunoSEQ multiplex PCR; the TCRdb copy retains only in-frame clones and omits some. That table furnishes V, J and clone size, whereas the DNA furnished D and trimming. The data contain more than 200,000 clones, 75% to 90% of them singletons. The receptor was isolated from a man between 25 and 39 years old with active or convalescent COVID-19. The sequenced material came from peripheral blood. The chain carries TRBV2 and TRBJ2-2; 10 bases agree with TRBD2. The CDR3 protein is CASSERGGHTGELFF. For the CDR3, the DNA is TGTGCCAGCAGCGAGCGGGGGGGCCACACCGGGGAGCTGTTTTTT.